The 5 T cell receptor beta chains in this list originate from one sample, sequenced in a study of T cell repertoires in cytomegalovirus infection. TCRdb passed the reads through MiXCR, listing each CDR3 protein once. Of more than 650,000 distinct CDR3 sequences in the sample, 35% to 45% were seen once. Source material: PBMCs. All receptors derive from a human donor in good health (CMV status not recorded). Some clones in this sample may be carry-over from other donors' samples.

Only a few counts were recorded for this clonotype. V usage is TRBV20-1 and J usage is TRBJ2-7; tentative D call: TRBD2 (5 bases). Trimming cost V 1 base and J 3 bases, with 10 bases left between them. The germline V gene encodes CDR1 DFQATT and CDR2 SNEGSKA (reference sequence). This CDR3 is 13 amino acids long. CDR3 loop: CSARVIGDYEQYF. CDR3 in DNA: TGCAGTGCTAGAGTCATCGGGGACTACGAGCAGTACTTC.

Points on this clonotype: A read error may explain this, as a much larger clone is one base away. This chain uses TRBV7-2 with TRBJ1-5; a weak D match, TRBD1 (5 bases). Germline loops: CDR1 SGHTA, CDR2 FQGNSA. CDR3 length equals 14 residues. CDR3 nucleotides: TGTGCCAGCAGCCACGGGACGTTAAATCAGCCCCAGCCTTTT. This codes for CASSHGTLNQPQPF.

The rearrangement uses TRBV28 and TRBJ1-6; D not resolved. V was clipped by 8 bases and J by 6 bases, with 14 bases between them. The germline V gene has CDR1 MDHEN and CDR2 SYDVKM. CDR3 length: 14 residues. CDR3 protein: CASASSGLNSPLHF. The CDR3 DNA sequence: TGTGCCAGCGCCTCTTCAGGACTTAATTCACCCCTCCACTTT.

Concerning this clonotype itself: The conserved phenylalanine or tryptophan normally closing the CDR3 is absent here, so this likely arose from a read error. The chain recombines TRBV12-3 or TRBV12-4 with TRBJ2-3, with 7 bases fitting TRBD2. CDR3 length: 14 residues. The V and J ends lost 6 bases and 2 bases, in that order; junction bases with no gene match: 5. The CDR3 DNA follows: TGTGCCAGCAGGGGAGCGGGATTCACAGATACGCAGTATTTG. Translating gives CASRGAGFTDTQYL.

The chain couples TRBV20-1 to TRBJ2-6; D is undetermined. The V and J ends lost 3 bases and 0 bases respectively, with 9 bases between them. The CDR3 has 15 amino acids. CDR1 and CDR2 (germline): DFQATT, SNEGSKA (reference sequence). In DNA form, the CDR3 reads TGCAGTGCTAGTGGTCAGCTCTCTGGGGCCAACGTCCTGACTTTC. It specifies CSASGQLSGANVLTF.